The 17 T cell receptor beta chains below all came from one sample that was sequenced in a study of T cell changes during pregnancy in multiple sclerosis. Sequenced by immunoSEQ multiplex PCR; TCRdb stores in-frame clones only, minus some. The data hold tens of thousands of clones, with approximately 91% observed a single time. The sample consisted of PBMCs, taken in the first trimester of pregnancy. The receptors come from a female donor in good health, serving as a control in a pregnancy study. Some clones in this sample may be carry-over from other donors' samples.

The chain employs TRBV29-1 and TRBJ1-2; TRBD1 aligns across 11 bases. After removal of 6 bases from V and 6 bases from J, the junction contained 15 bases not matched to a gene. The length of the CDR3 is 16 residues. Germline loops: CDR1 SQVTM, CDR2 ANQGSEA. DNA for the CDR3: TGCAGCGTCGGAAAGCGGGGACAGGGGGATAGAAATGGCTACACCTTC. Its translation: CSVGKRGQGDRNGYTF.

This chain joins TRBV19 and TRBJ1-1; no firm D call. CDR3 length equals 13 residues. Germline V gene lookup returns CDR1 LNHDA and CDR2 SQIVND (reference sequence). Trimming removed 6 bases from V and 4 bases from J, with 12 bases in between. Here the CDR3 reads CASREGLGTEAFF. DNA for the CDR3: TGTGCCAGTAGGGAGGGATTAGGCACTGAAGCTTTCTTT.

The V gene is TRBV19, the J gene TRBJ1-4, with D tentatively TRBD1 (5 bases). The CDR3 contains 14 residues. V lost 5 bases and J 3 bases, leaving 10 bases between the germline ends. CDR1 is LNHDA, CDR2 SQIVND, per germline (reference sequence). CDR3 sequence reads: CASSVGLPNEKLFF. The CDR3 bases are TGTGCCAGTAGTGTGGGACTGCCTAATGAAAAACTGTTTTTT.

This clone showed up just once. The J gene is TRBJ1-3, the V gene TRBV4-1, with 7 nucleotides matching TRBD1. J gave up 3 bases and V 0 bases, and 5 bases lay outside the gene matches. The germline V gene encodes CDR1 MGHRA and CDR2 YSYEKL. There are 16 residues in the CDR3. The CDR3 reads CASSQEGQQIGNTIYF. CDR3 nucleotide sequence: TGCGCCAGCAGCCAAGAGGGACAGCAGATTGGAAACACCATATATTTT.

This rearrangement joins TRBV10-3 to TRBJ2-7, with 9 bases lining up with TRBD2. The germline gives CDR1 ENHRY, CDR2 SYGVKD. J gave up 6 bases and V 10 bases, and 16 bases lay outside the gene matches. The CDR3 is made up of 15 amino acids. The CDR3, as DNA: TGTGCCACCCAATGGGAGCGGGAGGAGTGGCGCGAGCAGTACTTC. Protein: CATQWEREEWREQYF.

V is TRBV9 and J is TRBJ2-1; TRBD2 matches at 11 bases. The CDR3 contains 14 residues. Germline V gives CDR1 SGDLS, CDR2 YYNGEE. V lost 1 base and J lost 6; bases outside the gene matches: 0. The CDR3 sequence is CASSVTSGGNEQFF. As DNA, the CDR3 is TGTGCCAGCAGCGTAACTAGCGGGGGCAATGAGCAGTTCTTC.

The sample holds one count of this clone. The CDR3 reads CASSIRATGGLETQYF. The DNA of the CDR3 is TGTGCCAGTAGTATTCGGGCGACAGGGGGCTTGGAGACCCAGTACTTC. The chain is built from TRBV19 and TRBJ2-5; the match to TRBD1 covers 10 bases. The V and J ends lost 3 bases and 5 bases, in that order; junction bases with no gene match: 9. CDR3 length: 16 amino acids. The V gene's germline CDR1 is LNHDA and CDR2 SQIVND (reference sequence).

The chain employs TRBV28 and TRBJ1-3; D uncertain. Trimming shortened V by 6 bases and J by 6 bases, and 6 bases separated the two germline ends. The germline CDR1 and CDR2 sequences are MDHEN and SYDVKM. This CDR3 spans 11 amino acids. CDR3 in DNA: TGTGCCAGCAGCTACCTAAACACCATATATTTT. It encodes CASSYLNTIYF.

This chain connects TRBV29-1 to TRBJ2-3; 8 bases line up with TRBD2. After removal of 2 bases from V and 1 base from J, the junction contained 14 bases not matched to a gene. Germline loops: CDR1 SQVTM, CDR2 ANQGSEA. The CDR3 is made up of 18 amino acids. In DNA, the CDR3 is TGCAGCGTTGAAATCCCCGGGGGGGCGGGGACTCGCACAGATACGCAGTATTTT. The encoded protein is CSVEIPGGAGTRTDTQYF.

The chain employs TRBV7-2 and TRBJ2-1; TRBD2 agrees at 7 bases. The germline gives CDR1 SGHTA, CDR2 FQGNSA. This CDR3 comprises 15 residues. J gave up 6 bases and V 3 bases, and 8 bases lay outside the gene matches. The CDR3, as DNA: TGTGCCAGCAGCTTTTGGCGGGAGAGGATCAATGAGCAGTTCTTC. Translating gives CASSFWRERINEQFF.

This chain links TRBV27 with TRBJ1-2; 8 bases fit TRBD1. The CDR3 is made up of 16 amino acids. The germline V gene encodes CDR1 MNHEY and CDR2 SMNVEV (reference sequence). J lost 6 bases, V lost 7 bases, and 16 bases had no gene match. For the CDR3, the DNA is TGTGCCAGCACCACGAGTTACCAGGGGGCGCCGGATGGCTACACCTTC. Translated: CASTTSYQGAPDGYTF.

To note about this clone: Other DNA sequences in this specimen translate into the identical CDR3. This chain connects TRBV2 to TRBJ1-5, with D possibly TRBD1 on 6 matching bases. From germline, CDR1 is SNHLY and CDR2 FYNNEI. The CDR3 consists of 14 residues. Trimming removed 8 bases at V and 0 bases at J, with 11 bases between. DNA of the CDR3: TGTGCCAGCTCCGAGGACAGTAGCAATCAGCCCCAGCATTTT. Its translation is CASSEDSSNQPQHF.

The V gene is TRBV7-9, the J gene TRBJ2-5; D gene uncertain. Germline CDR1 reads SEHNR; CDR2 reads FQNEAQ (reference sequence). The CDR3 consists of 14 residues. V shed 7 bases and J shed 5 bases, with 17 bases lying between them. This CDR3 is CASTLDEARETQYF. DNA for the CDR3: TGTGCCAGCACCCTCGATGAGGCACGGGAGACCCAGTACTTC.

This clone appeared a few times. This chain uses TRBV28 with TRBJ1-1; no definite D call. The V end was cut by 2 bases, the J end by 8 bases, with 9 bases between. The germline V gene encodes CDR1 MDHEN and CDR2 SYDVKM. The CDR3 sequence is 12 residues long. CDR3 sequence: CASSLGQSEAFF. For the CDR3, the DNA is TGTGCCAGCAGTTTAGGGCAGTCGGAAGCTTTCTTT.

This sequence joins TRBV28 and TRBJ2-5; D perhaps matches TRBD1 (6 bases). The CDR3 is 17 residues long. The germline CDR1 and CDR2 sequences are MDHEN and SYDVKM. Trimming left V 4 bases short and J 2 bases short, with 20 bases between. The chain's CDR3 is CASSYPPLDRVQETQYF. CDR3 DNA sequence: TGTGCCAGCAGTTACCCACCGTTGGACAGAGTTCAAGAGACCCAGTACTTC.

The V call is TRBV5-6, the J call TRBJ2-3; tentative D call: TRBD1 (6 bases). This CDR3 is 15 amino acids long. Germline CDR1 SGHDT, CDR2 YYEEEE. The V and J ends lost 1 base and 2 bases respectively, with 11 bases between them. The CDR3 sequence is CASSLPGHLTDTQYF. The CDR3 DNA reads as TGTGCCAGCAGCTTGCCGGGACACCTCACAGATACGCAGTATTTT.

The chain has TRBV5-1 and TRBJ2-7; 8 positions agree with TRBD1. The junction had 11 bases not matched to a gene; V was cut back by 4 bases and J by 2 bases. Germline loops: CDR1 SGHRS, CDR2 YFSETQ. This CDR3 contains 16 residues. The CDR3 DNA reads TGCGCCAGCAGCGGGCCCCTTGGACAGGGAGCCTACGAGCAGTACTTC. Amino acid sequence: CASSGPLGQGAYEQYF.